Listed here are 18 T cell receptor beta chains from one sample, sequenced in a study of blood T cell repertoires in COVID-19. Some clones are missing from TCRdb's copy, which holds only in-frame ones; the method was immunoSEQ multiplex PCR. The data show approximately 350,000 clones, roughly four fifths seen once. Input material: PBMCs or T cells enriched from blood (not recorded which). These receptors were taken from a woman aged 50 to 65 who had recovered from COVID-19.

This chain connects TRBV19 to TRBJ1-2; 8 positions match TRBD1. This CDR3 contains 17 residues. Germline V gene lookup returns CDR1 LNHDA and CDR2 SQIVND (reference sequence). Losses at the gene ends were 4 bases for V and 4 bases for J; bases not matched to a gene: 14. CDR3 DNA sequence: TGTGCCAGTAGTACCCTCCGACAGGGGAAGAAATCCTATGGCTACACCTTC. Encoded protein: CASSTLRQGKKSYGYTF.

This clone was observed once. The chain combines TRBV6-2 or TRBV6-3 with TRBJ2-1; 8 bases agree with TRBD2. The CDR3 is 13 residues long. Germline assignment: CDR1 MNHEY and CDR2 SVGEGT. J lost 7 bases, V lost 3 bases, and 2 bases had no gene match. In nucleotides, the CDR3 is TGTGCCAGCAGTTATGCGGGAGGAAATGAGCAGTTCTTC. Amino acid sequence: CASSYAGGNEQFF.

The genes are TRBV7-2 and TRBJ2-2; D might be TRBD2 (5 bases). V was pared by 1 base and J by 4 bases, with 7 bases between. The CDR3 contains 14 residues. The germline V gene has CDR1 SGHTA and CDR2 FQGNSA. The CDR3 loop is CASSLVRGTGELFF. CDR3 nucleotides: TGTGCCAGCAGCTTAGTCCGGGGCACCGGGGAGCTGTTTTTT. Supplemented by reference TRBV7-2 and TRBJ2-2, the full variable domain reads GAGVSQSPSNKVTEKGKDVELRCDPISGHTALYWYRQSLGQGLEFLIYFQGNSAPDKSGLPSDRFSAERTGGSVSTLTIQRTQQEDSAVYLCASSLVRGTGELFFGEGSRLTVL.

The rearrangement uses TRBV19 and TRBJ1-6; TRBD1 matches at 7 bases. This CDR3 contains 15 residues. Germline CDR1 and CDR2: LNHDA and SQIVND (reference sequence). V gave up 7 bases and J gave up 7 bases; unmatched junction bases: 10. CDR3 in amino acids: CASTPQGIENSPLHF. CDR3 bases: TGTGCCAGTACCCCACAGGGGATTGAAAATTCACCCCTCCACTTT.

The chain is built from TRBV7-2 and TRBJ2-2; possibly TRBD2 for D (6 bases). From germline, CDR1 is SGHTA and CDR2 FQGNSA. This CDR3 spans 16 amino acids. Deletions cut 0 bases from V and 4 bases from J, with 12 bases between. The CDR3 reads CASSLAGGPPTGELFF. CDR3 coding DNA: TGTGCCAGCAGCTTAGCGGGAGGCCCTCCCACCGGGGAGCTGTTTTTT. The full variable domain, completed using reference TRBV7-2 and TRBJ2-2, is GAGVSQSPSNKVTEKGKDVELRCDPISGHTALYWYRQSLGQGLEFLIYFQGNSAPDKSGLPSDRFSAERTGGSVSTLTIQRTQQEDSAVYLCASSLAGGPPTGELFFGEGSRLTVL.

This chain links TRBV18 with TRBJ1-1; D might be TRBD1 (6 bases). Deletions cut 4 bases from V and 3 bases from J, with 12 bases between. Looked up from germline, CDR1 is KGHSH and CDR2 is LQKENI. The CDR3 consists of 14 residues. The CDR3 DNA is TGTGCCAGCTCACGACAGGCCGGGGACACTGAAGCTTTCTTT. Protein product: CASSRQAGDTEAFF.

V and J are TRBV11-2 and TRBJ2-7; 7 nucleotides agree with TRBD1. The junction had 14 bases not matched to a gene; V was cut back by 0 bases and J by 3 bases. The CDR3 runs to 18 residues. Germline assignment: CDR1 SGHAT and CDR2 FQNNGV. Written as DNA, the CDR3 is TGTGCCAGCAGCTTAGAAAATTCACAGGGGACGAAGCGCTACGAGCAGTACTTC. Translated: CASSLENSQGTKRYEQYF. The whole variable domain, remainder taken from reference TRBV11-2 and TRBJ2-7, is EAGVAQSPRYKIIEKRQSVAFWCNPISGHATLYWYQQILGQGPKLLIQFQNNGVVDDSQLPKDRFSAERLKGVDSTLKIQPAKLEDSAVYLCASSLENSQGTKRYEQYFGPGTRLTVT.

This chain uses TRBV7-9 with TRBJ1-1; the D is unclear. V was cut by 3 bases and J by 10 bases, with 12 bases left in between. There are 12 residues in the CDR3. From germline, CDR1 is SEHNR and CDR2 FQNEAQ (reference sequence). The DNA of the CDR3 is TGTGCCAGCAGCTTTGGGCCTGAACGAGCTTTCTTT. Translating gives CASSFGPERAFF.

The J gene is TRBJ2-1, the V gene TRBV27; tentative D call: TRBD2 (7 bases). This CDR3 spans 17 amino acids. V dropped 5 bases and J dropped 4 bases, with 21 bases sitting between them. The germline V gene encodes CDR1 MNHEY and CDR2 SMNVEV (reference sequence). The CDR3 DNA follows: TGTGCCAGCAGTCACGGACTAGGGGGGGCCCCGTACAATGAGCAGTTCTTC. Its translation: CASSHGLGGAPYNEQFF.

The rearrangement joins TRBV7-9 to TRBJ1-6; 7 nucleotides line up with TRBD1. J gave up 9 bases and V 5 bases, and 7 bases lay outside the gene matches. The germline V gene has CDR1 SEHNR and CDR2 FQNEAQ (reference sequence). The CDR3 totals 14 residues. The CDR3 sequence: CASSPRQGGSPLHF. The CDR3 coding sequence is TGTGCCAGCAGCCCCAGACAGGGTGGTTCACCCCTCCACTTT.

V is TRBV9 and J is TRBJ2-7; 7 positions agree with TRBD2. V was clipped by 0 bases and J by 6 bases; unmatched bases: 9. The CDR3 loop spans 15 amino acids. Germline V lookup: CDR1 SGDLS, CDR2 YYNGEE. The CDR3 is CASSVERAGVREQYF. The CDR3 DNA reads as TGTGCCAGCAGCGTAGAACGGGCGGGAGTCCGCGAGCAGTACTTC.

This rearrangement joins TRBV27 to TRBJ2-2, with 8 bases aligning to TRBD2. The germline V gene encodes CDR1 MNHEY and CDR2 SMNVEV (reference sequence). This CDR3 has 15 amino acids. J lost 1 base, V lost 6 bases, and 4 bases had no gene match. DNA of the CDR3: TGTGCCAGCAGGAGAGCGGGGGTGAACACCGGGGAGCTGTTTTTT. Its protein is CASRRAGVNTGELFF.

The chain recombines TRBV9 with TRBJ2-5, with 10 nucleotides matching TRBD1. The CDR3 covers 14 residues. Germline trimming cut 0 bases from V and 8 bases from J; bases unmatched to any gene: 4. Germline CDR1 SGDLS, CDR2 YYNGEE. CDR3 bases: TGTGCCAGCAGCGTAGCAGGGACAGGGGACACCCAGTACTTC. This gives the protein CASSVAGTGDTQYF.

This clone was counted once. The chain links TRBV30 to TRBJ1-1; D is unclear. Between the trimmed V and J ends, which lost 4 bases and 1 base, there was a span of 4 bases. Germline V gene sequence: CDR1 GTSNPN, CDR2 SVGIG (reference sequence). The CDR3 loop spans 11 amino acids. CDR3 DNA sequence: TGTGCCTGGATCGGGAACACTGAAGCTTTCTTT. This translates into CAWIGNTEAFF.

The rearrangement joins TRBV14 to TRBJ1-6, with D hard to call. The CDR3 is made up of 12 amino acids. CDR1 SGHDN and CDR2 FVKESK come from the germline V gene. Deletions cut 1 base from V and 9 bases from J, with 4 bases between. Written as DNA, the CDR3 is TGTGCCAGCAGCCAAGTGCGTTCACCCCTCCACTTT. It encodes CASSQVRSPLHF.

The chain uses TRBV9 and TRBJ2-1; D remains ambiguous. This CDR3 is 11 amino acids long. V lost 0 bases to trimming and J lost 9 bases, with 4 bases between them. The germline gives CDR1 SGDLS, CDR2 YYNGEE. CDR3 bases: TGTGCCAGCAGCGTAGCGGTTGAGCAGTTCTTC. Residues: CASSVAVEQFF.

J is TRBJ1-2 and V is TRBV13; D may be TRBD1 (6 bases). V was cut by 3 bases and J by 8 bases, with 19 bases left in between. The length of the CDR3 is 15 residues. Germline V CDR1 and CDR2: PRHDT, FYEKMQ (reference sequence). The CDR3 spells CASSFKQGEGNGYTF. CDR3 sequence (DNA): TGTGCCAGCAGCTTCAAACAGGGTGAGGGGAACGGCTACACCTTC. The full variable domain, rest sourced from reference TRBV13 and TRBJ1-2, is AAGVIQSPRHLIKEKRETATLKCYPIPRHDTVYWYQQGPGQDPQFLISFYEKMQSDKGSIPDRFSAQQFSDYHSELNMSSLELGDSALYFCASSFKQGEGNGYTFGSGTRLTVV.

The chain links TRBV27 to TRBJ1-1; 7 bases are shared with TRBD1. The trim removed 6 bases at V and 0 bases at J, leaving 13 bases unmatched. Germline V gene data show CDR1 as MNHEY and CDR2 as SMNVEV (reference sequence). The CDR3 has 17 residues. The CDR3 bases are TGTGCCAGCAGGCCGGGACAGAGAAACGTAATGAACACTGAAGCTTTCTTT. Translating it yields CASRPGQRNVMNTEAFF.